Below, 11 T cell receptor beta chains from the same sample are listed, as sequenced in a study of CD8 T cells in Susac syndrome. Random hexamers were used to reverse transcribe an amount of roughly 0.5 to 1 ug RNA. Each CDR3 protein gets one entry after TCRdb re-called the immunoSEQ multiplex PCR reads with MiXCR. Among around 270,000 distinct CDR3 sequences, 65% to 90% were seen once, and the ten largest hold 0.2% to 0.25%. Sample: CD8+ T cells from PBMCs. The receptors originated from a human donor with multiple sclerosis.

The V and J genes are TRBV29-1 and TRBJ1-1, with TRBD1 as a possible D gene (5 bases). Trimming removed 2 bases at V and 11 bases at J, with 9 bases between. Looked up from germline, CDR1 is SQVTM and CDR2 is ANQGSEA. This CDR3 is 10 amino acids long. CDR3 in amino acids: CSVETGVAFF. The CDR3 DNA reads TGCAGCGTTGAAACGGGGGTGGCTTTCTTT.

This chain links TRBV30 with TRBJ1-1; TRBD1 agrees at 7 bases. Germline V lookup: CDR1 GTSNPN, CDR2 SVGIG (reference sequence). The CDR3 has 13 amino acids. V lost 8 bases, J lost 4 bases, and 10 bases stayed unmatched. Here the CDR3 reads CAGHRGGSTEAFF. The CDR3 DNA reads TGTGCCGGCCACAGGGGAGGAAGCACTGAAGCTTTCTTT.

The genes are TRBV27 and TRBJ2-5, with D possibly matching TRBD2 (6 bases). The CDR3 loop spans 16 amino acids. Trimming cost V 0 bases and J 4 bases, with 15 bases left between them. CDR1 and CDR2 from the germline V gene are MNHEY and SMNVEV (reference sequence). The CDR3 reads CASSLSPVRGGETQYF. In nucleotides, the CDR3 is TGTGCCAGCAGTTTATCGCCAGTCCGGGGAGGAGAGACCCAGTACTTC.

This clonotype has a single count. This sequence joins TRBV28 and TRBJ2-1, with TRBD1 identical over 9 bases. The trim removed 0 bases at V and 15 bases at J, leaving 6 bases unmatched. Per the germline V gene, CDR1 is MDHEN and CDR2 is SYDVKM. The CDR3 spans 13 residues. The CDR3 coding sequence is TGTGCCAGCAGTTTATGGGTGGACAGGGGAACGTTCTTC. This sequence encodes CASSLWVDRGTFF.

V is TRBV30 and J is TRBJ1-1; D is perhaps TRBD1 (6 bases). Trimming removed 4 bases from V and 8 bases from J, with 8 bases in between. Germline V gene data show CDR1 as GTSNPN and CDR2 as SVGIG (reference sequence). This CDR3 contains 10 residues. This chain's CDR3 is CAWTGEEAFF. The CDR3 nucleotides read TGTGCCTGGACAGGGGAAGAAGCTTTCTTT.

This clonotype was detected once. The rearrangement uses TRBV6-2 or TRBV6-3 and TRBJ1-1, with D possibly TRBD1 on 5 matching bases. The V end lost 7 bases, the J end lost 1 base, and 10 bases lay between the germline ends. The CDR3 sequence is 13 residues long. Germline CDR1 is MNHEY and CDR2 is SVGEGT. CDR3 DNA sequence: TGTGCCAGCACCCTAGGACAGAACACTGAAGCTTTCTTT. This codes for CASTLGQNTEAFF.

The genes are TRBV28 and TRBJ1-5, with D perhaps TRBD1 (6 bases). Germline V gene sequence: CDR1 MDHEN, CDR2 SYDVKM. The CDR3 spans 14 residues. V shed 3 bases and J shed 4 bases, with 10 bases lying between them. The CDR3 region has the DNA TGTGCCAGCAGTTTCGTACAGGGTAATCAGCCCCAGCATTTT. It yields the protein CASSFVQGNQPQHF.

V usage is TRBV24-1 and J usage is TRBJ2-2, with D unclear. The V gene's germline CDR1 is KGHDR and CDR2 SFDVKD. With 4 bases removed from V and 2 bases from J, the gap between germline ends came to 7 bases. The CDR3 runs 14 residues. CDR3 sequence (DNA): TGTGCCACCAGTGACTCCACTAACACCGGGGAGCTGTTTTTT. Protein: CATSDSTNTGELFF.

The chain is built from TRBV25-1 and TRBJ1-1, with D possibly being TRBD1 (5 bases). Between the trimmed V and J ends, which lost 4 bases and 0 bases, there was a span of 15 bases. The length of the CDR3 is 16 residues. Germline assignment: CDR1 MGHDK and CDR2 SYGVNS. This CDR3 is CASSVLLAGLNTEAFF. The CDR3 region has the DNA TGTGCCAGCAGTGTTCTCTTGGCAGGGTTGAACACTGAAGCTTTCTTT.

This clonotype appeared once. The chain has TRBV19 and TRBJ1-5, with D perhaps matching TRBD1 (5 bases). This CDR3 region has 15 residues. Germline-derived CDR1 and CDR2 are LNHDA and SQIVND (reference sequence). Trimming cost V 3 bases and J 2 bases, with 11 bases left between them. The CDR3 is CASSMGQGRNQPQHF. The CDR3, as DNA: TGTGCCAGTAGTATGGGGCAGGGACGCAATCAGCCCCAGCATTTT.

The V and J genes are TRBV4-1 and TRBJ1-2; 7 bases map to TRBD1. The CDR3 length is 15 residues. Germline assignment: CDR1 MGHRA and CDR2 YSYEKL. Losses at the gene ends were 1 base for V and 8 bases for J; bases not matched to a gene: 10. Here the CDR3 reads CASSQVSGDRRGYTF. The CDR3 DNA reads TGCGCCAGCAGCCAAGTGTCAGGGGACAGACGGGGCTACACCTTC.